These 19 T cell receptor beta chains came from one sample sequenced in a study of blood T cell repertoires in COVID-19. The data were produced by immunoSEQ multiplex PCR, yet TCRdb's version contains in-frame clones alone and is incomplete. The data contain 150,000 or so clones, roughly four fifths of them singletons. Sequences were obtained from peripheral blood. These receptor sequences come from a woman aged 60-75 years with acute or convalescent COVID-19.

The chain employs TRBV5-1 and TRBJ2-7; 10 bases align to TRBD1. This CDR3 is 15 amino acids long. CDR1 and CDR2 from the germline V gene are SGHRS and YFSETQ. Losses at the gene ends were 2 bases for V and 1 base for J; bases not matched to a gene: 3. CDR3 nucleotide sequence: TGCGCCAGCAGCTTCGGACAGGGGGAATCCTACGAGCAGTACGTC. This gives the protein CASSFGQGESYEQYV.

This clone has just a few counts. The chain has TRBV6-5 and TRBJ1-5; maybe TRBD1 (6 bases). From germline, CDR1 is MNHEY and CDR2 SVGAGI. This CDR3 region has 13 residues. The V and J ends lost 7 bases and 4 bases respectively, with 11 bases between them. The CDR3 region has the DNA TGTGCCAGCACCCAAGGGGGTAATCAGCCCCAGCATTTT. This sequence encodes CASTQGGNQPQHF.

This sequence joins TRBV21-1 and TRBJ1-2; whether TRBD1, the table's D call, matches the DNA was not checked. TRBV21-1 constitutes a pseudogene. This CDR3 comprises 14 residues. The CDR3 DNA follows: TGTGCCAGCAGCCGGTTGGGCCTCAGCTATGGCTACACCTTC. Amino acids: CASSRLGLSYGYTF.

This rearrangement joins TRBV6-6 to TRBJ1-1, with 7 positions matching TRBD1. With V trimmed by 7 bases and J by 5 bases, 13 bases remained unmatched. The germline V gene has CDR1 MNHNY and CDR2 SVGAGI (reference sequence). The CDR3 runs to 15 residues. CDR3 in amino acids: CASTIQGTKGTEAFF. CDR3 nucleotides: TGTGCCAGCACCATACAGGGGACAAAGGGAACTGAAGCTTTCTTT.

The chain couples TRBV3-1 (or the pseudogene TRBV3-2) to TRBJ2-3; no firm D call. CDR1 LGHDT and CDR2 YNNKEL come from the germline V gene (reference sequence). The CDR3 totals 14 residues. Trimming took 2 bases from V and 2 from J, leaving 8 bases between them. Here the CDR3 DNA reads TGTGCCAGCAGCCAACCCCCTTACACAGATACGCAGTATTTT. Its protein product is CASSQPPYTDTQYF.

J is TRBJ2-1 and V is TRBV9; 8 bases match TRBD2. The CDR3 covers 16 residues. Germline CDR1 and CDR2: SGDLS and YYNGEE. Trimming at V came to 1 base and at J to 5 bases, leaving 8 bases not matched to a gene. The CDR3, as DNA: TGTGCCAGCAGCGTATCCGGGGGGGCCTCGAACAATGAGCAGTTCTTC. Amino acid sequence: CASSVSGGASNNEQFF.

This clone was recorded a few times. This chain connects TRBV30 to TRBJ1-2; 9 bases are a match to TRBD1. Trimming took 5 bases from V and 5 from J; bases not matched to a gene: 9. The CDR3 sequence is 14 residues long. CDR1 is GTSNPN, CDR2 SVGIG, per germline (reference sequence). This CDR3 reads CAWARTGEGYGYTF. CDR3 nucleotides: TGTGCCTGGGCAAGGACAGGGGAAGGGTATGGCTACACCTTC.

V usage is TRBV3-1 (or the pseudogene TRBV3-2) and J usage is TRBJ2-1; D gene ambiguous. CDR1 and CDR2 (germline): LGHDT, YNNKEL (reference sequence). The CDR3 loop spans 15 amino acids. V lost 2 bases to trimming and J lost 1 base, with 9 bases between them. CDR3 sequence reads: CASSQPYTSYNEQFF. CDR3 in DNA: TGTGCCAGCAGCCAACCGTATACATCCTACAATGAGCAGTTCTTC.

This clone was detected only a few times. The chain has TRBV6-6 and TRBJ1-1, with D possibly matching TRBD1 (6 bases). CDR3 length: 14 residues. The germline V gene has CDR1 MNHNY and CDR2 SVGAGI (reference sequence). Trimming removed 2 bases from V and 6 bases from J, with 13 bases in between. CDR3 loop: CASSYLGATSEAFF. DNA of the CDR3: TGTGCCAGCAGTTACCTGGGGGCAACGTCTGAAGCTTTCTTT.

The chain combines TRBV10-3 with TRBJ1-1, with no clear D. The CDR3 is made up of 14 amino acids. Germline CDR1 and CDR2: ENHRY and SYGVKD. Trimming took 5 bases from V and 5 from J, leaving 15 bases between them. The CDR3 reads CAISIQEGETEAFF. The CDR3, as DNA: TGTGCCATCAGTATCCAGGAGGGAGAAACTGAAGCTTTCTTT.

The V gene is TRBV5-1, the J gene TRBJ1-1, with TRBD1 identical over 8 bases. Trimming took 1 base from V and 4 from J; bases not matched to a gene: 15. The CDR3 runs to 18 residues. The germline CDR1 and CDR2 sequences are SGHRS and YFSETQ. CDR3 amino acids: CASSLTGQGAQVGTEAFF. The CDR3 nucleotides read TGCGCCAGCAGCTTGACGGGGCAGGGGGCCCAAGTCGGCACTGAAGCTTTCTTT.

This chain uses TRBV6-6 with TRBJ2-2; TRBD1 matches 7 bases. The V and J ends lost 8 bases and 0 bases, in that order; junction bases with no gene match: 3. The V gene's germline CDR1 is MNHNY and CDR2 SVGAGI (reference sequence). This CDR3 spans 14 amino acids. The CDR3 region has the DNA TGTGCCAGCCGGGACAGTGCGAACACCGGGGAGCTGTTTTTT. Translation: CASRDSANTGELFF.

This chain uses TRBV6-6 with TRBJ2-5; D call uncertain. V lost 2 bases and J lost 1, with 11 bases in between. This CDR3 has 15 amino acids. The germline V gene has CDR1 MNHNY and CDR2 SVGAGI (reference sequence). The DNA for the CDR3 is TGTGCCAGCAGTTACCTCGTGGCTGTCCAAGAGACCCAGTACTTC. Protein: CASSYLVAVQETQYF.

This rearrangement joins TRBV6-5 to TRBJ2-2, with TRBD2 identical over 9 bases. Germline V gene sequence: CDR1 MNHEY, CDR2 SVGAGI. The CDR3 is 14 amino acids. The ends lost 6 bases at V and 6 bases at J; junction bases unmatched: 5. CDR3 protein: CASRSGGPAGELFF. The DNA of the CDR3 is TGTGCCAGCAGAAGCGGGGGGCCCGCCGGGGAGCTGTTTTTT.

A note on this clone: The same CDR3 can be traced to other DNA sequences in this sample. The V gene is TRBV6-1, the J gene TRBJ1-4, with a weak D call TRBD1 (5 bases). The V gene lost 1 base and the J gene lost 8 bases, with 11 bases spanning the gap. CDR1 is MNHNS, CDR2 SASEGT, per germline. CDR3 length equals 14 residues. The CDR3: CASSEGQGGEKLFF. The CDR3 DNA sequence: TGTGCCAGCAGTGAAGGGCAGGGAGGCGAAAAACTGTTTTTT.

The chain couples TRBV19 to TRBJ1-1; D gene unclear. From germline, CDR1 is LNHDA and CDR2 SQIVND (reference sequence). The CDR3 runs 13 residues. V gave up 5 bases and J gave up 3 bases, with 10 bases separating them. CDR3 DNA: TGTGCCAGTAGTCGGGTGCATGACACTGAAGCTTTCTTT. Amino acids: CASSRVHDTEAFF. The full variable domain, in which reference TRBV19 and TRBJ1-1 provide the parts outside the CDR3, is DGGITQSPKYLFRKEGQNVTLSCEQNLNHDAMYWYRQDPGQGLRLIYYSQIVNDFQKGDIAEGYSVSREKKESFPLTVTSAQKNPTAFYLCASSRVHDTEAFFGQGTRLTVV.

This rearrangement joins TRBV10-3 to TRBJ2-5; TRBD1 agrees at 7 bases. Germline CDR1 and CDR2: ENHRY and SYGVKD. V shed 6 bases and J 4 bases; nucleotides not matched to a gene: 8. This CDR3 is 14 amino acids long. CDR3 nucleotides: TGTGCCATCAGGAAACAGGGGATTGGAGAGACCCAGTACTTC. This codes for CAIRKQGIGETQYF.

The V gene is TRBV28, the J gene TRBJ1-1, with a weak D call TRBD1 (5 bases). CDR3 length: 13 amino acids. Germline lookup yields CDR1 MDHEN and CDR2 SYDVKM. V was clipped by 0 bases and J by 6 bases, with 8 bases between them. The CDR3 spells CASSLWGQPEAFF. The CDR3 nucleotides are TGTGCCAGCAGTTTATGGGGGCAGCCTGAAGCTTTCTTT. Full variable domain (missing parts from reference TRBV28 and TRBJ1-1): DVKVTQSSRYLVKRTGEKVFLECVQDMDHENMFWYRQDPGLGLRLIYFSYDVKMKEKGDIPEGYSVSREKKERFSLILESASTNQTSMYLCASSLWGQPEAFFGQGTRLTVV.

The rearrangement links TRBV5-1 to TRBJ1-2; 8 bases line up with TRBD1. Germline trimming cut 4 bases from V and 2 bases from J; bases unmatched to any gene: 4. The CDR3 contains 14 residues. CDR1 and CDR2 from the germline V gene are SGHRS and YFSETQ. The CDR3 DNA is TGCGCCAGCAGCACAGGACAGGGAAACTATGGCTACACCTTC. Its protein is CASSTGQGNYGYTF.